Listed below are T cell receptor beta chains from one sample, sequenced in a study of PD-1 blockade in mismatch repair-deficient tumors. Sequenced by immunoSEQ multiplex PCR; TCRdb stores in-frame clones only, minus some. The sample yields about 51,000 clones, approximately 78% seen once. Material: peripheral blood, obtained 4 weeks after starting pembrolizumab. The receptors derive from an adult with mismatch repair-deficient cancer. The CDR3 runs from the conserved cysteine through the conserved F or W. The D gene is left open where the match is weak. Rows may omit the clone size; those that give it use once, few, many or a size class.

v_call: TRBV15; clone_size: NA; d_call: NA; j_call: TRBJ2-7; cdr3_aa: CATSRDRGREQYF; cdr3_nt: TGTGCCACCAGCAGAGATCGGGGGCGCGAGCAGTACTTC
v_call: TRBV6-5; clone_size: NA; d_call: TRBD1; j_call: TRBJ1-1; cdr3_aa: CASRGQGDTEAFF; cdr3_nt: TGTGCCAGCAGGGGACAGGGGGACACTGAAGCTTTCTTT
v_call: TRBV7-7; clone_size: NA; d_call: NA; j_call: TRBJ2-7; cdr3_aa: CASSRAGDTHEQYF; cdr3_nt: TGTGCTAGCAGCCGCGCCGGGGACACCCACGAGCAGTACTTC
v_call: TRBV30; clone_size: NA; d_call: NA; j_call: TRBJ2-3; cdr3_aa: CAWSSPTGIRDTQYF; cdr3_nt: TGTGCCTGGAGCTCCCCGACTGGAATTAGAGATACGCAGTATTTT
v_call: TRBV15; clone_size: once; d_call: TRBD1; j_call: TRBJ2-7; cdr3_aa: CATSREGDRNYEQYF; cdr3_nt: TGTGCCACCAGCAGAGAGGGGGACAGAAACTACGAGCAGTACTTC
v_call: TRBV28; clone_size: NA; d_call: NA; j_call: TRBJ2-1; cdr3_aa: CASSWFPSGHEQFF; cdr3_nt: TGTGCCAGCAGTTGGTTTCCTTCAGGCCATGAGCAGTTCTTC
v_call: TRBV29-1; clone_size: NA; d_call: NA; j_call: TRBJ1-5; cdr3_aa: CSATQGNQPQHF; cdr3_nt: TGCAGCGCAACGCAGGGTAATCAGCCCCAGCATTTT
v_call: TRBV7-2; clone_size: NA; d_call: NA; j_call: TRBJ2-7; cdr3_aa: CASSLVNSHYEQYF; cdr3_nt: TGTGCCAGCAGCTTAGTAAACAGTCATTACGAGCAGTACTTC
v_call: TRBV15; clone_size: NA; d_call: NA; j_call: TRBJ1-1; cdr3_aa: CATSRDRNRAGDTEAFF; cdr3_nt: TGTGCCACCAGCAGAGATCGTAACAGGGCAGGGGACACTGAAGCTTTCTTT
v_call: TRBV27; clone_size: NA; d_call: NA; j_call: TRBJ1-2; cdr3_aa: CASSPTKGGYGYTF; cdr3_nt: TGTGCCAGCAGTCCGACGAAAGGCGGCTATGGCTACACCTTC
v_call: TRBV18; clone_size: NA; d_call: NA; j_call: TRBJ1-5; cdr3_aa: CASSAGSDQPQHF; cdr3_nt: TGTGCCAGCTCCGCGGGGTCGGATCAGCCCCAGCATTTT
v_call: TRBV6-1; clone_size: NA; d_call: NA; j_call: TRBJ1-5; cdr3_aa: CASSRNFDNQPQHF; cdr3_nt: TGTGCCAGCAGCCGTAACTTCGACAATCAGCCCCAGCATTTT
v_call: TRBV16; clone_size: NA; d_call: TRBD2; j_call: TRBJ2-7; cdr3_aa: CASSQSRGLGSEQYF; cdr3_nt: TGTGCCAGCAGCCAATCAAGGGGACTAGGCAGCGAGCAGTACTTC
v_call: TRBV2; clone_size: NA; d_call: NA; j_call: TRBJ1-1; cdr3_aa: CASSERHVIMNTEAFF; cdr3_nt: TGTGCCAGCAGTGAAAGGCATGTCATCATGAACACTGAAGCTTTCTTT
v_call: TRBV6-5; clone_size: NA; d_call: NA; j_call: TRBJ2-2; cdr3_aa: CASRSVEKLTGELFF; cdr3_nt: TGTGCCAGCAGGTCCGTAGAAAAACTCACCGGGGAGCTGTTTTTT